The 11 T cell receptor beta chains below all came from one sample that was sequenced in a study of blood T cell repertoires in COVID-19. The repertoire was sequenced with immunoSEQ multiplex PCR; TCRdb's copy has only in-frame clones and lacks some. This table holds some 44,000 clones, approximately 80% found once. What was sequenced was peripheral blood. The receptors originated from a woman aged 60-75 years with acute or convalescent COVID-19.

The chain has TRBV27 and TRBJ1-2; 7 bases match TRBD1. V was clipped by 5 bases and J by 2 bases; unmatched bases: 8. Germline CDR1 is MNHEY and CDR2 is SMNVEV (reference sequence). The CDR3 is 15 residues long. In DNA, the CDR3 is TGTGCCAGCAGTAAGACAGGGAGCTTGAACTATGGCTACACCTTC. Residues: CASSKTGSLNYGYTF.

The rearrangement links TRBV11-2 to TRBJ2-7, with TRBD2 matching 11 bases. Per the germline V gene, CDR1 is SGHAT and CDR2 is FQNNGV. This CDR3 contains 17 residues. The J segment lost 4 bases and the V segment lost 5 bases, leaving 13 bases of the junction unmatched. CDR3: CASSGRGLGLADYEQYF. DNA for the CDR3: TGTGCCAGCAGCGGGAGAGGTTTGGGACTAGCGGATTACGAGCAGTACTTC.

The gene calls are TRBV18 and TRBJ1-1; weak D call: TRBD1 (5 bases). The CDR3 covers 12 residues. Trimming stripped 6 bases from V and 12 bases from J, with 17 bases between. Germline V lookup: CDR1 KGHSH, CDR2 LQKENI. The CDR3 reads CASSLGGGETFF. The CDR3 coding sequence is TGTGCCAGCTCCCTGGGTGGAGGGGAGACTTTCTTT.

This clone was found once. The CDR3 coding sequence is TGTGCCAGTAGGAGACAGGGTTATAACTATGGCTACACCTTC. This codes for CASRRQGYNYGYTF. V is TRBV19 and J is TRBJ1-2; 7 positions agree with TRBD1. This CDR3 comprises 14 residues. The germline V gene encodes CDR1 LNHDA and CDR2 SQIVND (reference sequence). Trimming took 6 bases from V and 1 from J; bases not matched to a gene: 5.

The V gene is TRBV19, the J gene TRBJ2-3; possibly TRBD1 for D (6 bases). Germline assignment: CDR1 LNHDA and CDR2 SQIVND (reference sequence). Trimming cost V 3 bases and J 6 bases, with 19 bases left between them. The CDR3 spans 16 residues. The CDR3 loop is CASSIWLQGQGDTQYF. CDR3 in DNA: TGTGCCAGTAGTATTTGGTTACAGGGCCAGGGGGATACGCAGTATTTT.

V and J are TRBV7-3 and TRBJ2-5; a possible D gene is TRBD2 (6 bases). V lost 2 bases, J lost 4 bases, and 14 bases lay in between. Germline CDR1 SGHTA, CDR2 FQGTGA. This CDR3 spans 15 amino acids. CDR3 nucleotide sequence: TGTGCCAGCAGCTTAGGGCGGCTAGCGTCAGAGACCCAGTACTTC. Translated: CASSLGRLASETQYF. The whole variable domain, filled in from reference TRBV7-3 and TRBJ2-5, reads GAGVSQTPSNKVTEKGKYVELRCDPISGHTALYWYRQSLGQGPEFLIYFQGTGAADDSGLPNDRFFAVRPEGSVSTLKIQRTERGDSAVYLCASSLGRLASETQYFGPGTRLLVL.

The chain uses TRBV3-1 (or the pseudogene TRBV3-2) and TRBJ1-2, with a weak D call TRBD1 (5 bases). This CDR3 has 13 amino acids. V was cut by 4 bases and J by 4 bases, with 10 bases left in between. The germline V gene has CDR1 LGHDT and CDR2 YNNKEL (reference sequence). Here the CDR3 reads CASSPRQTYGYTF. CDR3 DNA sequence: TGTGCCAGCAGCCCCAGACAGACCTATGGCTACACCTTC.

This clone was seen more than once but under ten times. This sequence joins TRBV19 and TRBJ1-5; TRBD1 might be the D (5 bases). The CDR3 is 15 amino acids. The ends were cut back, 3 bases at V and 3 bases at J, with 12 bases in the middle. Per germline, CDR1 LNHDA and CDR2 SQIVND (reference sequence). Here the CDR3 reads CASSIIRQSNQPQHF. The CDR3 nucleotides read TGTGCCAGTAGTATCATTCGACAGTCCAATCAGCCCCAGCATTTT.

In DNA form, the CDR3 reads TGTGCCAGCAGGGCTAGCAATCAGCCCCAGCATTTT. It specifies CASRASNQPQHF. The chain carries TRBV12-3 or TRBV12-4 and TRBJ1-5; no clear D gene. This CDR3 contains 12 residues. Trimming cost V 6 bases and J 0 bases, with 3 bases left between them.

This sequence joins TRBV28 and TRBJ2-7; tentatively, D is TRBD1 (6 bases). The ends were cut back, 4 bases at V and 2 bases at J, with 9 bases in the middle. Per the germline V gene, CDR1 is MDHEN and CDR2 is SYDVKM. The CDR3 sequence is 13 residues long. The CDR3 sequence is CASSWTVPYEQYF. The CDR3 DNA is TGTGCCAGCAGTTGGACAGTACCCTACGAGCAGTACTTC.

The chain is built from TRBV7-9 and TRBJ1-1, with D maybe TRBD1 (5 bases). V lost 7 bases to trimming and J lost 8 bases, with 20 bases between them. CDR3 size: 14 residues. Germline-derived CDR1 and CDR2 are SEHNR and FQNEAQ (reference sequence). The CDR3 is CASTPTGDFFEAFF. CDR3 bases: TGTGCCAGCACCCCGACGGGGGATTTCTTCGAAGCTTTCTTT. The whole variable domain, remainder taken from reference TRBV7-9 and TRBJ1-1, is DTGVSQNPRHKITKRGQNVTFRCDPISEHNRLYWYRQTLGQGPEFLTYFQNEAQLEKSRLLSDRFSAERPKGSFSTLEIQRTEQGDSAMYLCASTPTGDFFEAFFGQGTRLTVV.